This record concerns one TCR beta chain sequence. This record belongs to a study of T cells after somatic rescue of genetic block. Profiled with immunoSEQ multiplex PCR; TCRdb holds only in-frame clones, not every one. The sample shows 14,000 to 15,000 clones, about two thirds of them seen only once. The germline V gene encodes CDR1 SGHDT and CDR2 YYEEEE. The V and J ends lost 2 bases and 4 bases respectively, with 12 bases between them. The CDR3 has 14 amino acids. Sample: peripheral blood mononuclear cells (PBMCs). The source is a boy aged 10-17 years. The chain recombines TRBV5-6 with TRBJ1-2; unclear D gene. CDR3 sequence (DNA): TGTGCCAGCAGCTTAAATAGGGTTGGCTATGGCTACACCTTC. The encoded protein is CASSLNRVGYGYTF.